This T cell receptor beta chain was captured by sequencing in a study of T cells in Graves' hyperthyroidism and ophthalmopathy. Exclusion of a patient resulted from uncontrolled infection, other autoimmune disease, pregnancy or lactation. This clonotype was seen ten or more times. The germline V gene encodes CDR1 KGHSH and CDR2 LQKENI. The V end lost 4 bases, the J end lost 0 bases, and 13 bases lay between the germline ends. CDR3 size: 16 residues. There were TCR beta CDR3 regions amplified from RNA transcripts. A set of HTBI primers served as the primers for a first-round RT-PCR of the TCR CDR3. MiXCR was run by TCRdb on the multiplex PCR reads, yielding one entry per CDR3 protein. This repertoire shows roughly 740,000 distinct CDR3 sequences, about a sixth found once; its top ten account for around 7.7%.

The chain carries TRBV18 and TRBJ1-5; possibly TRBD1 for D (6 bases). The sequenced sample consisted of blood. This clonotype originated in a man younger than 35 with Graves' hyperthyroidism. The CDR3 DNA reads TGTGCCAGCTCACGACAGGTTACGGTTAGCAATCAGCCCCAGCATTTT. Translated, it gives CASSRQVTVSNQPQHF.